This TCR beta chain was documented in a study of blood T cell repertoires in COVID-19. In the study overall: COVID-19 samples from acute and convalescent phases originated in the United States, Italy and Spain.

Method: immunoSEQ multiplex PCR; TCRdb's copy keeps in-frame clones and lacks some. The sample gives under 350,000 clones, roughly 90% of which show up once; about 6.8% is in the top ten. Seattle enrolled patients during active infection and tracked them longitudinally. Trimming took 6 bases from V and 4 from J, leaving 17 bases between them. The germline gives CDR1 SGHAT, CDR2 FQDESV (reference sequence). The CDR3 has 15 residues. This clonotype was obtained from a woman between 25 and 40 years old with COVID-19, enrolled during active disease. The sample consisted of peripheral blood. This chain joins TRBV11-1 and TRBJ2-3, with D possibly being TRBD2 (6 bases). The CDR3 region is CASRQYHGGADTQYF. DNA of the CDR3: TGTGCCAGCAGGCAATACCACGGAGGGGCAGATACGCAGTATTTT.